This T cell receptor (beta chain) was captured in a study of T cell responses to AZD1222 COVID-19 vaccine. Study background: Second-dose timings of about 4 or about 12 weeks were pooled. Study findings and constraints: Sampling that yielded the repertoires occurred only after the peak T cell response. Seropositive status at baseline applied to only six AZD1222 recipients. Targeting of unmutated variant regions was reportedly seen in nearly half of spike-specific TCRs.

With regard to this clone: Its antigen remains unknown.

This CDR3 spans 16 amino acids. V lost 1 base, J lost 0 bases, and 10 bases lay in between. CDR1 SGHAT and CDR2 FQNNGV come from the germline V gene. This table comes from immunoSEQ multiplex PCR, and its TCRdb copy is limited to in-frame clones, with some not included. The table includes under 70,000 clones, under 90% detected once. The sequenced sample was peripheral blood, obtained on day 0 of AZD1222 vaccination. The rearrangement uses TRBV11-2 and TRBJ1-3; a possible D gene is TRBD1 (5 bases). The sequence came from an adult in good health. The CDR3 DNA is TGTGCCAGCAGCTTAGCAGGGCCAAGCTCTGGAAACACCATATATTTT. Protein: CASSLAGPSSGNTIYF.